One and the same sample provided the 9 T cell receptor beta chains below, sequenced in a study of T cell responses to AZD1222 COVID-19 vaccine. Libraries were prepared by immunoSEQ multiplex PCR; TCRdb keeps only in-frame clonotypes and omits some of them. The sample has approximately 200,000 clones, over 70% seen once. The input for sequencing was peripheral blood, taken on day 0 of MenACWY control vaccination. The receptors derive from an adult in good health.

The V call is TRBV11-2, the J call TRBJ1-6; possibly TRBD1 for D (6 bases). V was clipped by 6 bases and J by 4 bases, with 10 bases between them. The CDR3 covers 14 residues. The germline gives CDR1 SGHAT, CDR2 FQNNGV. The CDR3 nucleotides read TGTGCCAGCAGGGATACAGGGTATAATTCACCCCTCCACTTT. It translates to CASRDTGYNSPLHF. Full variable domain (rest looked up from reference TRBV11-2 and TRBJ1-6): EAGVAQSPRYKIIEKRQSVAFWCNPISGHATLYWYQQILGQGPKLLIQFQNNGVVDDSQLPKDRFSAERLKGVDSTLKIQPAKLEDSAVYLCASRDTGYNSPLHFGNGTRLTVT.

The chain recombines TRBV3-1 (or the pseudogene TRBV3-2) with TRBJ1-2; D is uncertain. V was clipped by 1 base and J by 0 bases, with 9 bases between them. The CDR3 extends over 15 amino acids. From germline, CDR1 is LGHDT and CDR2 YNNKEL (reference sequence). The CDR3, as DNA: TGTGCCAGCAGCCAAGGGGCGAATCCTAACTATGGCTACACCTTC. Translated, it gives CASSQGANPNYGYTF.

The chain uses TRBV28 and TRBJ2-5; D call uncertain. The V end was cut by 6 bases, the J end by 5 bases, with 7 bases between. Per the germline V gene, CDR1 is MDHEN and CDR2 is SYDVKM. The CDR3 sequence is 11 residues long. CDR3 amino acids: CASSQGETQYF. DNA of the CDR3: TGTGCCAGCAGCCAAGGGGAGACCCAGTACTTC.

On this clone: The identical CDR3 is also encoded by other nucleotide sequences in the sample. V gene TRBV5-6 combines with J gene TRBJ2-7, with TRBD1 matching over 9 bases. Germline V gene sequence: CDR1 SGHDT, CDR2 YYEEEE. This CDR3 spans 14 amino acids. Losses at the gene ends were 5 bases for V and 4 bases for J; bases not matched to a gene: 7. CDR3 protein: CASSKGQGRYEQYF. CDR3 in DNA: TGTGCCAGCAGTAAAGGACAGGGGCGATACGAGCAGTACTTC.

This chain links TRBV5-8 with TRBJ2-5; 10 nucleotides match TRBD1. This CDR3 spans 17 amino acids. Germline-derived CDR1 and CDR2 are SGHTS and YDEGEE. The V segment lost 0 bases and the J segment 2 bases; nucleotides outside the gene matches: 7. The CDR3 here is CASSLEGTGDGQETQYF. CDR3 in DNA: TGTGCCAGCAGCTTGGAAGGGACAGGGGATGGACAAGAGACCCAGTACTTC.

The CDR3 region has the DNA TGTGCCAGCAGGGGGGGAGTAGGTGGCGAGCAGTACTTC. Translated: CASRGGVGGEQYF. This chain links TRBV3-1 (or the pseudogene TRBV3-2) with TRBJ2-7; D perhaps matches TRBD2 (6 bases). V lost 6 bases, J lost 6 bases, and 15 bases lay in between. Germline V gene sequence: CDR1 LGHDT, CDR2 YNNKEL (reference sequence). The CDR3 covers 13 residues.

The J gene is TRBJ2-7, the V gene TRBV2, with 9 bases matching TRBD1. V was clipped by 6 bases and J by 6 bases; unmatched bases: 6. The CDR3 is 13 residues long. In germline, CDR1 is SNHLY, CDR2 FYNNEI. In nucleotides, the CDR3 is TGTGCCAGCAGGGGGACAGGGATAAGCGAGCAGTACTTC. Its translation is CASRGTGISEQYF.

The chain joins TRBV19 to TRBJ1-2; TRBD1 aligns across 9 bases. This CDR3 has 15 residues. V gave up 5 bases and J gave up 1 base; unmatched junction bases: 5. The germline V gene encodes CDR1 LNHDA and CDR2 SQIVND (reference sequence). In nucleotides, the CDR3 is TGTGCCAGTAGTGCCGGGGACAGGGTTAACTATGGCTACACCTTC. Translating it yields CASSAGDRVNYGYTF.

The chain recombines TRBV10-2 with TRBJ1-5; 8 bases map to TRBD1. Per the germline V gene, CDR1 is WSHSY and CDR2 is SAAADI. CDR3 size: 16 residues. Trimming cost V 4 bases and J 9 bases; bases outside gene matches: 14. The CDR3 sequence is CASSGDPGGGYGPQHF. Written as DNA, the CDR3 is TGCGCCAGCAGTGGAGACCCAGGGGGCGGCTACGGGCCCCAGCATTTT.